This T cell receptor (beta chain) appears in the sequencing data of a study of post-analysis software for immune sequencing data. For the study at large: The courses of disease that were included comprised relapsing-remitting, secondary progressive and progressive-relapsing multiple sclerosis.

Incorporated into the TCR beta cDNA libraries were unique molecular identifiers, which served to reduce PCR and sequencing biases. Each sample of about 0.95 to 11 million input T cells yielded roughly 500,000 cDNA molecules, so each molecule approximated one T cell. TCRdb re-called the PCR reads with MiXCR, one entry per CDR3 protein. The sample records hundreds of thousands of distinct CDR3 sequences, less than 35% being singletons. This clonotype was observed a few times. As yet, its antigen is unknown. The V gene's germline CDR1 is SGDLS and CDR2 YYNGEE. This CDR3 is 15 amino acids long. V lost 3 bases and J lost 2, with 14 bases in between. Whole-study findings and limits: In patients, about five TRBV segments were more frequent than in controls, with TRBV5-6, TRBV5-1 and TRBV20-1 among them. Normalized Chao1 diversity in multiple sclerosis patients fell significantly below that of controls. F measure showed strong co-clustering of same-batch samples.

The chain joins TRBV9 to TRBJ1-1, with a tentative D call TRBD1 (6 bases). This receptor was obtained from a girl aged 10 to 17 with multiple sclerosis. The specimen was blood. DNA of the CDR3: TGTGCCAGCAGCGGAGCCGGGACACATAACACTGAAGCTTTCTTT. This codes for CASSGAGTHNTEAFF.